This TCR beta chain came from a study of CD8+ T cells in alopecia areata (dated by TCRdb to about 2018). About the full investigation: The study used high-throughput TCRbeta sequencing to examine T cell clonal expansion in alopecia areata, in both the C3H/HeJ mouse model and human patients. Human TCRbeta sequencing covered scalp tissue and sorted CD4+ and CD8+ peripheral blood T cells from patchy and totalis/universalis alopecia areata patients and healthy controls. Scalp clonality was compared across normal scalp (n=4), patchy alopecia areata scalp (n=8), and alopecia totalis/universalis scalp (n=8). The RNA source kit depended on sample type: the PAXgene miRNA kit for fixed scalp, the miRNeasy kit for PBMCs, and the RNeasy kit for mouse skin. TCRbeta CDR3 regions were amplified by immunoSEQ multiplex PCR with 35 Vbeta forward and 13 Jbeta reverse primers.

The germline V gene (reference sequence) provides CDR1 LNHNV and CDR2 YYDKDF. Its CDR3 holds 16 amino acids, cysteine through phenylalanine. Kept here is only the CDR3 DNA, which spans 48 bases and is read in frame from base 1. The trim is 0 bases for V and 0 bases for J, with a gap of 10 bases between the germline ends. PBMCs were isolated by density centrifugation and stained for CD3, CD4 and CD8, and CD4+ and CD8+ T cells were sorted on a FACSAria. Unaffected controls provided scalp biopsies and blood samples. The protocol used for the library was the immunoSEQ multiplex PCR assay. To provide template for TCR sequencing, every sample had RNA extracted and reverse transcribed into cDNA. SuperScript III was used for first-strand cDNA synthesis, primed with a 2:1 mix of oligo-dT and random hexamers. A synthetic immune receptor repertoire was used to measure amplification bias, and any remaining bias was corrected computationally. The paper's processing steps were these. Raw reads were preprocessed for error removal, and CDR3 was defined according to IMGT conventions as running from the conserved cysteine to phenylalanine. Clonality was computed as 1 minus the Shannon entropy, with the entropy normalized by log2 of the number of productive unique TCRs. Whether scalp clones were CD4 or CD8 was inferred by matching scalp TCRbeta sequences against CD4 and CD8 repertoires sorted from blood. TCRdb took this table from immuneACCESS and kept in-frame rearrangements with V and J called. Such tables lack part of the clones; where checked against another copy, unresolved V genes explain under half of the gap, and the rest is unexplained. For V, J and clone size, that table is used; D and trimming come from the DNA. The sample table contains 140,000 to 150,000 clones; only one count was recorded for less than 65% of them. The ten largest clones capture roughly a third of the sample.

On the study overall, not on this receptor specifically: TCR sequences shared between patients were less clear than in mice, possibly partly because of HLA diversity in the patient population. Compared with normal scalp, lesional scalp, particularly in alopecia totalis/universalis, had higher clonality and more expanded CD8+ clones, which suggests antigenic drive. Resident alphabeta T cells in normal human skin are also sequenced, complicating scalp TCR repertoire analysis, unlike mouse skin dominated by gammadelta T cells.

Points on this clone: The clone's antigen remains unknown. No clone much larger than this one lies a single base away; base qualities are absent.

The specimen sequenced was CD8+ T cells sorted from blood. The V and J segments used are TRBV15 and TRBJ2-3, with no confident D gene call. The sequence derives from a human donor in good health. The CDR3 amino acid sequence is: CATSRDDRISTDTQYF. The nucleotide sequence reads TGTGCCACCAGCAGAGATGATCGCATTAGCACAGATACGCAGTATTTT.